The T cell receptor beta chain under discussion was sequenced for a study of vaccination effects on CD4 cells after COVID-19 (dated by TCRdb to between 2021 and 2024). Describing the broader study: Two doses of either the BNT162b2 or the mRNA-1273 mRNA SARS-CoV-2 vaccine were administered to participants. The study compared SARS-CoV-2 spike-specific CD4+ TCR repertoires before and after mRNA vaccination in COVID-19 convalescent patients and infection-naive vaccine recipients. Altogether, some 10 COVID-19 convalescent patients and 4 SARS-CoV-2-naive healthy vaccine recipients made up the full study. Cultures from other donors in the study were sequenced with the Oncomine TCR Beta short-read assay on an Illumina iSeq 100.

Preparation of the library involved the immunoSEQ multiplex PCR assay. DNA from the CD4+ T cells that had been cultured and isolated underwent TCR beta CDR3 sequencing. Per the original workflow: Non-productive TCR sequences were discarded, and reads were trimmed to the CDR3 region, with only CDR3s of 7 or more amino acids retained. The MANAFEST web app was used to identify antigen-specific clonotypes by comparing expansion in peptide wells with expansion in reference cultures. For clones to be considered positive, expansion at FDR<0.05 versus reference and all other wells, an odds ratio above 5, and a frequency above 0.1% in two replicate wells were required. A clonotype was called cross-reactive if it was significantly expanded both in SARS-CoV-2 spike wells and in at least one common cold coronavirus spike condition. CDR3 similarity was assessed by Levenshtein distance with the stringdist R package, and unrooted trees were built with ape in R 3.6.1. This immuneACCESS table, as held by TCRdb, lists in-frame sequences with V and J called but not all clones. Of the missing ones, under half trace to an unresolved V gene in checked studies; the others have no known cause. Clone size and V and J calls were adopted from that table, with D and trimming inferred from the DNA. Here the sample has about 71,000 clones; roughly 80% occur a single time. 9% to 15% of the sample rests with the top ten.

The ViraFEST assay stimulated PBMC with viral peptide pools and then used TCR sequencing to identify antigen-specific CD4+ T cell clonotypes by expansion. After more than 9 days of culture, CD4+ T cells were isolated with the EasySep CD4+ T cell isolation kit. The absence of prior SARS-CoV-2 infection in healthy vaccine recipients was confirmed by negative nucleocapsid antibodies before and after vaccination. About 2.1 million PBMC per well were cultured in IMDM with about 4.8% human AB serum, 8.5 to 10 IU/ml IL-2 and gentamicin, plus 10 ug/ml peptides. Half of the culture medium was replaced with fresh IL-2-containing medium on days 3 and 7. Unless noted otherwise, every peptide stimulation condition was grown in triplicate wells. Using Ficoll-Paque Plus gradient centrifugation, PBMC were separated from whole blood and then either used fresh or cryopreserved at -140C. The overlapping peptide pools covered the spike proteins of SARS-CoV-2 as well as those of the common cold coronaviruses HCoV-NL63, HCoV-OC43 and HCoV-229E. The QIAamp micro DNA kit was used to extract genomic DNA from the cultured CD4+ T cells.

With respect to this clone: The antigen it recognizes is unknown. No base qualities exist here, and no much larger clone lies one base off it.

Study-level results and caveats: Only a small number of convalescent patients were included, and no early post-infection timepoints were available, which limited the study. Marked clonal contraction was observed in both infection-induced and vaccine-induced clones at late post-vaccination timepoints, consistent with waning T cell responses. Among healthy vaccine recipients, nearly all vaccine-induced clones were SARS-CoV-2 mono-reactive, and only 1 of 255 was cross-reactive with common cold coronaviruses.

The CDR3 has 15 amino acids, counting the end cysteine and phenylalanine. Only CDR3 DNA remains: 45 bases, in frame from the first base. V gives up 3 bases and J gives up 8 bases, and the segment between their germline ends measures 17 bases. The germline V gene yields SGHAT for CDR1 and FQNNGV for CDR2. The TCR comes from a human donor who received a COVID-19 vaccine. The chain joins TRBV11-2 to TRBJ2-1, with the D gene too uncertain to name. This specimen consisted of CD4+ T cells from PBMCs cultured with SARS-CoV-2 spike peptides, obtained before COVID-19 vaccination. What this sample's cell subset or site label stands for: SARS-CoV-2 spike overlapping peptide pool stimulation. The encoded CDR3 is CASSFQDRYYDEQFF. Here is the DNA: TGTGCCAGCAGCTTTCAGGATAGGTATTATGATGAGCAGTTCTTC. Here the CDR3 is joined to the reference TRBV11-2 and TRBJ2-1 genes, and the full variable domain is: EAGVAQSPRYKIIEKRQSVAFWCNPISGHATLYWYQQILGQGPKLLIQFQNNGVVDDSQLPKDRFSAERLKGVDSTLKIQPAKLEDSAVYLCASSFQDRYYDEQFFGPGTRLTVL.